The rows below give T cell receptor beta chains drawn from one sample of a study of CD8+ T cells in alopecia areata. Assay: immunoSEQ multiplex PCR; the TCRdb copy retains only in-frame clones and omits some. The table includes 140,000 to 150,000 clones, 45% to 60% detected once. The sample consisted of CD4+ T cells sorted from blood. The source is a human donor with alopecia areata. Both conserved end residues are part of each CDR3. A D gene is named only where the DNA matches it firmly. The listing skips clone size in some rows; elsewhere it reads once, few, many or a size class.

TRBV27	TRBD2	TRBJ2-7	NA	CASSEAGVSYEQYF	TGTGCCAGCAGTGAAGCGGGAGTCTCCTACGAGCAGTACTTC
TRBV7-9	TRBD2	TRBJ2-1	NA	CASRSFSGRWNEQFF	TGTGCCAGCAGATCATTTAGCGGGAGGTGGAATGAGCAGTTCTTC
TRBV2	NA	TRBJ2-3	NA	CASRGTPGTDTQYF	TGTGCCAGCAGGGGGACTCCAGGGACAGATACGCAGTATTTT
TRBV30	TRBD1	TRBJ1-2	NA	CAWTPGGVGYTF	TGTGCCTGGACCCCAGGGGGAGTTGGCTACACCTTC
TRBV6-6	NA	TRBJ2-3	NA	CAARRGETDTQYF	TGTGCAGCGAGGCGGGGCGAGACAGATACGCAGTATTTT
TRBV30	TRBD1	TRBJ2-7	NA	CAWSVLTGISYEQYF	TGTGCCTGGAGTGTCCTGACAGGGATCTCCTACGAGCAGTACTTC
TRBV29-1	NA	TRBJ2-3	NA	CSVDPRLDTQYF	TGCAGCGTTGACCCTCGATTAGATACGCAGTATTTT
TRBV29-1	NA	TRBJ2-1	NA	CSVVGSSGPYNEQFF	TGCAGCGTTGTTGGGTCCTCCGGGCCTTACAATGAGCAGTTCTTC
TRBV28	TRBD2	TRBJ2-1	NA	CASHLSGRAGLNEQFF	TGTGCCAGCCATCTCAGCGGGAGGGCCGGTCTCAATGAGCAGTTCTTC
TRBV28	NA	TRBJ2-1	NA	CASSFSGRGYNEQFF	TGTGCCAGCAGTTTTTCAGGCCGGGGTTACAATGAGCAGTTCTTC
TRBV28	TRBD1	TRBJ2-7	NA	CASKTGQGATYEQYF	TGTGCCAGCAAGACCGGACAGGGTGCAACCTACGAGCAGTACTTC
TRBV5-1	TRBD2	TRBJ2-5	few	CASSFGIAGHQETQYF	TGCGCCAGCAGCTTCGGTATAGCGGGACACCAAGAGACCCAGTACTTC
TRBV10-3	NA	TRBJ1-5	few	CAISGGIGQPQHF	TGTGCCATCAGTGGGGGGATCGGACAGCCCCAGCATTTT
TRBV5-1	NA	TRBJ1-2	NA	CASSLASDNYGYTF	TGCGCCAGCAGCTTGGCCAGTGACAACTATGGCTACACCTTC
TRBV28	TRBD2	TRBJ2-1	few	CASSSVGGRFF	TGTGCCAGCAGCTCAGTCGGGGGGAGGTTCTTC
TRBV27	NA	TRBJ2-1	NA	CASSLFAGPGEQFF	TGTGCCAGCAGTTTATTCGCTGGGCCCGGGGAGCAGTTCTTC
TRBV6-5	NA	TRBJ1-1	NA	CASSSQGYEAFF	TGTGCCAGCAGTAGCCAGGGATATGAGGCTTTCTTT
TRBV27	NA	TRBJ1-3	NA	CASSFGVSGNTIYF	TGTGCCAGCAGTTTCGGGGTTTCTGGAAACACCATATATTTT
TRBV18	NA	TRBJ2-5	NA	CASSPPRAKQETQYF	TGTGCCAGCTCACCACCAAGAGCAAAACAAGAGACCCAGTACTTC
TRBV5-4	NA	TRBJ1-2	NA	CASSLNRQDGYTF	TGTGCCAGCAGCTTGAACCGGCAGGACGGCTACACCTTC
TRBV27	TRBD2	TRBJ2-5	NA	CASSFSGIGETQYF	TGTGCCAGCAGTTTTAGCGGGATTGGAGAGACCCAGTACTTC
TRBV27	NA	TRBJ2-7	NA	CASSLRSVDEQYF	TGTGCCAGCAGTTTACGGTCAGTGGACGAGCAGTACTTC
TRBV28	NA	TRBJ2-7	NA	CASSSTPWGDSYEQYF	TGTGCCAGCAGTTCTACTCCATGGGGGGATTCCTACGAGCAGTACTTC
TRBV2	NA	TRBJ2-5	NA	CASKDKLVGTQYF	TGTGCCAGCAAAGACAAATTGGTCGGGACCCAGTACTTC
TRBV29-1	NA	TRBJ1-1	few	CSVALGALHTEAFF	TGCAGCGTTGCCTTAGGGGCATTGCACACTGAAGCTTTCTTT
TRBV28	NA	TRBJ1-1	few	CASSPHGVVQAFF	TGTGCCAGCAGCCCTCACGGGGTCGTCCAAGCTTTCTTT
TRBV7-3	TRBD2	TRBJ2-3	once	CASSLTPLAGGDTQYF	TGTGCCAGCAGCTTAACCCCACTAGCGGGAGGGGATACGCAGTATTTT
TRBV2	NA	TRBJ2-7	once	CASQNREEWDEQYF	TGTGCCAGTCAGAACAGGGAAGAGTGGGACGAGCAGTACTTC
TRBV5-1	TRBD1	TRBJ2-7	NA	CATSGTGGHEQYF	TGCGCCACCTCCGGGACAGGGGGCCACGAGCAGTACTTC
TRBV29-1	TRBD2	TRBJ2-5	NA	CSVQGLAGETQYF	TGCAGCGTTCAAGGACTAGCTGGAGAGACCCAGTACTTC
TRBV18	NA	TRBJ2-7	medium-sized	CASSPQGTEQYF	TGTGCCAGCTCACCACAGGGAACCGAGCAGTACTTC
TRBV28	NA	TRBJ1-2	few	CATVTGQYGYTF	TGTGCCACCGTGACAGGCCAGTATGGCTACACCTTC
TRBV28	NA	TRBJ2-1	NA	CASLLGGASGSYNEQFF	TGTGCCAGCCTTCTTGGGGGGGCTAGCGGCTCCTACAATGAGCAGTTCTTC